This T cell receptor beta chain was sequenced during a study of pediatric ulcerative colitis. This CDR3 has 15 amino acids. V gave up 0 bases and J gave up 0 bases, with 6 bases separating them. Germline CDR1 and CDR2: MNHNS and SASEGT. Clones were read by immunoSEQ multiplex PCR, and TCRdb kept only the in-frame ones, dropping some. Seen here are some 57,000 clones, around 87% observed once, and the top ten hold roughly 1.5%. For this clone: Its antigen is not known.

Notes on the study in general: All ulcerative colitis patients, but no controls, carried a couple of rectal clonotypes. Compared with controls, ulcerative colitis showed greater blood-rectum clone sharing. Blood samples from a couple of patients yielded substantially fewer templates and were excluded from blood-rectal overlap analysis.

J is TRBJ2-1 and V is TRBV6-1; unclear D gene. Sequencing was carried out using blood. The receptor's source is a boy younger than 18 who was a control in a study of pediatric ulcerative colitis. The CDR3: CASSEAADSYNEQFF. The CDR3 region has the DNA TGTGCCAGCAGTGAAGCGGCGGACTCCTACAATGAGCAGTTCTTC.